This paragraph reports one TCR beta chain. This record comes from a study of shared clonotypes between healthy human individuals. V shed 1 base and J 3 bases; nucleotides not matched to a gene: 6. Germline lookup yields CDR1 SEHNR and CDR2 FQNEAQ (reference sequence). CDR3 length: 16 amino acids. Only in-frame clones appear in the TCRdb table, and some are missing; sequencing was by immunoSEQ multiplex PCR. The data hold about 2.4 million clones, with under 95% observed a single time. The sequencing sample was made of naive CD4+ T cells from PBMCs. As to subset: CD45RA+ positively selected. The TCR originated in a man younger than 30 in good health. Some clones in this sample may be carry-over from other donors' samples. The chain has TRBV7-9 and TRBJ2-1; 7 bases match TRBD2. The CDR3: CASSLVLAASYNEQFF. Written as DNA, the CDR3 is TGTGCCAGCAGCTTAGTGCTAGCGGCGAGCTACAATGAGCAGTTCTTC. Drawing the rest from reference TRBV7-9 and TRBJ2-1, the complete variable domain is DTGVSQNPRHKITKRGQNVTFRCDPISEHNRLYWYRQTLGQGPEFLTYFQNEAQLEKSRLLSDRFSAERPKGSFSTLEIQRTEQGDSAMYLCASSLVLAASYNEQFFGPGTRLTVL.